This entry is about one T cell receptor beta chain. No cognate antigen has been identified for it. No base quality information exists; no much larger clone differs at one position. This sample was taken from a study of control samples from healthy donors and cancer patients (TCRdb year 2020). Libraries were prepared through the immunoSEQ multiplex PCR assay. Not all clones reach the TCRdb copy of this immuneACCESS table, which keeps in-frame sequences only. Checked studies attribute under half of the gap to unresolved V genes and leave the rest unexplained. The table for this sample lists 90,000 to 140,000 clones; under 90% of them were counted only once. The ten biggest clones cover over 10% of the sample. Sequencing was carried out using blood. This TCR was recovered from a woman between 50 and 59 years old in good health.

Read as DNA, the sequence is TGTGCCAGCAGTGGGGGCCAGGACTATGGCTACACCTTC. This gives the protein CASSGGQDYGYTF. The chain is assembled from TRBV2 and TRBJ1-2; perhaps TRBD1 is the D gene, with 5 bases matching. The germline V gene provides CDR1 SNHLY and CDR2 FYNNEI. The CDR3 covers 13 residues, taking in both the cysteine and the phenylalanine. The CDR3 DNA has 39 bases and is translated from base 1. V was cut back by 4 bases and J by 3 bases, leaving a gap of 9 bases between them.